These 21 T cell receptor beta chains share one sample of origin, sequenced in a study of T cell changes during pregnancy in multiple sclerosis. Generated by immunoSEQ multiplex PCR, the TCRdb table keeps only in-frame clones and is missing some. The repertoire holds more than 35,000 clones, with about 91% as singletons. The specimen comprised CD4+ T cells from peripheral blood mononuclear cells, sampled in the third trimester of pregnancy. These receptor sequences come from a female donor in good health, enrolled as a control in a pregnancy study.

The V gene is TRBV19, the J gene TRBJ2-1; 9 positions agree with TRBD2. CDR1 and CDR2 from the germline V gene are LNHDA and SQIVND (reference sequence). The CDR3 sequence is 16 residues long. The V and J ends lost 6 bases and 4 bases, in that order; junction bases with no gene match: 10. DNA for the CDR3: TGTGCCAGTAGCCCCCGGGGAGCGGGAGGTTACAATGAGCAGTTCTTC. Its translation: CASSPRGAGGYNEQFF.

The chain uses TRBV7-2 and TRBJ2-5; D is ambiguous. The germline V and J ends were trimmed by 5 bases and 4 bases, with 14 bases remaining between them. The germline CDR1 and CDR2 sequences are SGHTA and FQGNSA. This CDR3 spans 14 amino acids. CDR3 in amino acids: CASSPSSVGETQYF. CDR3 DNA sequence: TGTGCCAGCAGCCCGAGCTCGGTCGGAGAGACCCAGTACTTC.

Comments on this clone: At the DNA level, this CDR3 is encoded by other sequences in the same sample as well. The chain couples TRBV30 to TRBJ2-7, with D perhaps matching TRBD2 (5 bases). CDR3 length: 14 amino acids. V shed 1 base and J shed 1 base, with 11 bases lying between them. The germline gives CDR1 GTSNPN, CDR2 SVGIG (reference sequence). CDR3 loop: CAWSGHRGSYEQYF. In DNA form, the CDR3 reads TGTGCCTGGAGTGGACACCGGGGATCCTACGAGCAGTACTTC.

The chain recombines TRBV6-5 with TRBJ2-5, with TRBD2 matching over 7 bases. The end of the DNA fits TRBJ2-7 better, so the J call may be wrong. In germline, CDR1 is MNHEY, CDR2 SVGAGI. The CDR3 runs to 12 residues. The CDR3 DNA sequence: TGTGCCACTAGAGCGGGAACCTACGAGCAGTACTTC. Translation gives CATRAGTYEQYF.

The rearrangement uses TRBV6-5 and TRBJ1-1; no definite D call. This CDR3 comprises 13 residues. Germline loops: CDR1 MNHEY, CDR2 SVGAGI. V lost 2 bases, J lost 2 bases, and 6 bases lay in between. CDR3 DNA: TGTGCCAGCAGTTACGGGCCTAACACTGAAGCTTTCTTT. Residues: CASSYGPNTEAFF.

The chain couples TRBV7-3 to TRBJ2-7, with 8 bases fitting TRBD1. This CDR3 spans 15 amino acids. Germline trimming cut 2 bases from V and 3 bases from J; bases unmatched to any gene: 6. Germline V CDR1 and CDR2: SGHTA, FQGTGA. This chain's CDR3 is CASSLGQGIGYEQYF. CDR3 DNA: TGTGCCAGCAGCTTAGGACAGGGTATCGGCTACGAGCAGTACTTC. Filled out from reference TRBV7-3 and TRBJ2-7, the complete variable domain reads GAGVSQTPSNKVTEKGKYVELRCDPISGHTALYWYRQSLGQGPEFLIYFQGTGAADDSGLPNDRFFAVRPEGSVSTLKIQRTERGDSAVYLCASSLGQGIGYEQYFGPGTRLTVT.

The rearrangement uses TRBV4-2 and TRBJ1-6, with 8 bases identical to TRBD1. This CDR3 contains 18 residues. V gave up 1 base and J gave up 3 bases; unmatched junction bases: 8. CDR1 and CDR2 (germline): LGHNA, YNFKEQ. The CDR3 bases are TGTGCCAGCAGCCAAGTGAAACCAGGGGGCGACTATAATTCACCCCTCCACTTT. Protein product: CASSQVKPGGDYNSPLHF.

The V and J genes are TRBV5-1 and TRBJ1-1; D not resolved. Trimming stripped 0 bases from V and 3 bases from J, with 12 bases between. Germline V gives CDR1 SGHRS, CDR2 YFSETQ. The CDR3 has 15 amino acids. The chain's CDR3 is CASSLGDRRYTEAFF. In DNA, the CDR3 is TGCGCCAGCAGCTTGGGCGATCGAAGATACACTGAAGCTTTCTTT.

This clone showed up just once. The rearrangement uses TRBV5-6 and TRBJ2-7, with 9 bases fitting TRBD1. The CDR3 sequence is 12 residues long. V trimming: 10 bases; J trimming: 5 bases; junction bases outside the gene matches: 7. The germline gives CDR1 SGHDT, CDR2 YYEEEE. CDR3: CAGPGTGNEQYF. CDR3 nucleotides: TGTGCCGGACCCGGGACAGGGAACGAGCAGTACTTC.

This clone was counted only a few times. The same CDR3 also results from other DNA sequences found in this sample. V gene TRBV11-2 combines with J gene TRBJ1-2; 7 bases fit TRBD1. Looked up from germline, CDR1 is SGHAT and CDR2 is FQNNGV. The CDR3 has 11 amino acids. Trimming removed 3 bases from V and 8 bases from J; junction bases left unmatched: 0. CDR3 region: CASSFRGGYTF. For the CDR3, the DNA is TGTGCCAGCAGCTTCAGGGGGGGCTACACCTTC.

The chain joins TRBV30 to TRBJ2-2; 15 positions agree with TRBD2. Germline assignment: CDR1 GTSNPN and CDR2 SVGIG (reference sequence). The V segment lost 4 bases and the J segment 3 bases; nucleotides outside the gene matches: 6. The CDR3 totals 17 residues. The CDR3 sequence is CAWTGTSGRSDTGELFF. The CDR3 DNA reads TGTGCCTGGACCGGGACTAGCGGGAGGAGCGACACCGGGGAGCTGTTTTTT.

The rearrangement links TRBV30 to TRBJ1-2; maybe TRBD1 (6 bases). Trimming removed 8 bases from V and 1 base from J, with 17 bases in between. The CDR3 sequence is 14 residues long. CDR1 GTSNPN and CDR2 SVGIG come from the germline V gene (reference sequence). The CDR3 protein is CAGGQPRDNYGYTF. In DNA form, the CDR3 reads TGTGCCGGGGGACAACCTAGGGATAACTATGGCTACACCTTC.

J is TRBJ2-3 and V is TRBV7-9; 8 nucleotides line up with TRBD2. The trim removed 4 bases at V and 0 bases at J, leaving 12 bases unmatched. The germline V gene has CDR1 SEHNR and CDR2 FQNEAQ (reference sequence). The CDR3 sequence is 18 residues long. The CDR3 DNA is TGTGCCAGCAGCTCCCGCATCGGACTAGCCTCTAGCACAGATACGCAGTATTTT. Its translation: CASSSRIGLASSTDTQYF.

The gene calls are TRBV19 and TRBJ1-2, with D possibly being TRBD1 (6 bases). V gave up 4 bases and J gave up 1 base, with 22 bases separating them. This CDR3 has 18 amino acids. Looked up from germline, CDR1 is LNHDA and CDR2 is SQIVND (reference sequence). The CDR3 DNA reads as TGTGCCAGTAGTACTCAGGCGCCAACCCGGACAGATAACTATGGCTACACCTTC. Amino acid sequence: CASSTQAPTRTDNYGYTF. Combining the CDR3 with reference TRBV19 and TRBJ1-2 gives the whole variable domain DGGITQSPKYLFRKEGQNVTLSCEQNLNHDAMYWYRQDPGQGLRLIYYSQIVNDFQKGDIAEGYSVSREKKESFPLTVTSAQKNPTAFYLCASSTQAPTRTDNYGYTFGSGTRLTVV.

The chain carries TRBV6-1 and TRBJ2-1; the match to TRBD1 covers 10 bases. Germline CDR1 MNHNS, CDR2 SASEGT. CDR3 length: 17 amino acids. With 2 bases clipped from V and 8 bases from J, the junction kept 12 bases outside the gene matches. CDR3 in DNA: TGTGCCAGCAGTGAACGGGTAGCGGGGACAGGGGACCATGAGCAGTTCTTC. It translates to CASSERVAGTGDHEQFF.

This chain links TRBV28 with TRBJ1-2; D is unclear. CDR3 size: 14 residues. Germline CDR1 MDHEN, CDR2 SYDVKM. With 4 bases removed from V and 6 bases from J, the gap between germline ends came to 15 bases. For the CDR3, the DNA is TGTGCCAGCAGTTGGAATCCGGGAGGGAATGGCTACACCTTC. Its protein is CASSWNPGGNGYTF.

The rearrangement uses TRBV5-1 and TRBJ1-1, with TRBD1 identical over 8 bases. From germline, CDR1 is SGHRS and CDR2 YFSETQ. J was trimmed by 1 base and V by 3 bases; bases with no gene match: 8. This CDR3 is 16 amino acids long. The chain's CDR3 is CASSSQAGGANTEAFF. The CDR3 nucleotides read TGCGCCAGCAGCTCGCAGGCAGGGGGCGCGAACACTGAAGCTTTCTTT.

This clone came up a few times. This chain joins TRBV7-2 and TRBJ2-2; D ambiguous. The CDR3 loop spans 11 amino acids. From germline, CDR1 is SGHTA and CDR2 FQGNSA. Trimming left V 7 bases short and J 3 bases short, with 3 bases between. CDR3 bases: TGTGCCAGCACCTACACCGGGGAGCTGTTTTTT. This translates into CASTYTGELFF.

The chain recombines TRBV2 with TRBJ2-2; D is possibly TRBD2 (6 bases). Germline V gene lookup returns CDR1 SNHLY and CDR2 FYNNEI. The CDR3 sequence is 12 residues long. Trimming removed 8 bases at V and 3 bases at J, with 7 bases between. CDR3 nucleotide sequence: TGTGCCAGCGGAGGGGACACCGGGGAGCTGTTTTTT. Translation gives CASGGDTGELFF.

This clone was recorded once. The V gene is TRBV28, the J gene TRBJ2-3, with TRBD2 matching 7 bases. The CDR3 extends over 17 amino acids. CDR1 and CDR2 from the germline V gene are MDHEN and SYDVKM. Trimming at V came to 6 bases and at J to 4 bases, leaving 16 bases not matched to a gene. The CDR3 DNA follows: TGTGCCAGCAGCGGAAGTGAGTCGGGAGGTAGGGCAGATACGCAGTATTTT. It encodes CASSGSESGGRADTQYF.

CDR3 residues: CASSLMQGRVETQYF. CDR3 bases: TGTGCCAGCAGTTTAATGCAGGGAAGGGTAGAGACCCAGTACTTC. The gene calls are TRBV27 and TRBJ2-5; TRBD1 is a possible D gene (5 bases). With 2 bases removed from V and 4 bases from J, the gap between germline ends came to 14 bases. The CDR3 is 15 amino acids. Germline V gene data show CDR1 as MNHEY and CDR2 as SMNVEV (reference sequence).